One sample yielded the 22 T cell receptor beta chains listed below, sequenced in a study of Ad26.COV2.S vaccination and SARS-CoV-2 variants. Treatment in this sample: roughly 18 received Ad26.COV2.S at low or high dose, single or two shots; roughly five received placebo; per-sample allocation not given. Sampling was performed 63 days after the first vaccine or placebo injection. The assay was immunoSEQ multiplex PCR, and TCRdb's table has in-frame clones only and misses some. Counted here are roughly 320,000 clones, about 86% occurring once; the ten biggest clones make up 1.5% to 2.5%. The sequencing here drew on peripheral blood, taken in a trial of Ad26.COV2.S vaccine versus placebo. The source of these receptors is a person aged 18-65 years who received the Ad26.COV2.S COVID-19 vaccine or a placebo.

The rearrangement joins TRBV4-1 to TRBJ1-4; the D gene is possibly TRBD1 (5 bases). The CDR3 contains 16 residues. V was shortened by 0 bases and J by 6 bases, with 14 bases between the two germline ends. Per the germline V gene, CDR1 is MGHRA and CDR2 is YSYEKL. The CDR3 protein is CASSQDLRGIDEKLFF. For the CDR3, the DNA is TGCGCCAGCAGCCAAGATCTCCGGGGGATTGATGAAAAACTGTTTTTT.

This chain connects TRBV18 to TRBJ2-7, with unresolved D. Per germline, CDR1 KGHSH and CDR2 LQKENI. Trimming left V 2 bases short and J 5 bases short, with 10 bases between. CDR3 size: 13 residues. CDR3 loop: CASSPSPFNEQYF. The CDR3 coding sequence is TGTGCCAGCTCACCATCTCCGTTCAACGAGCAGTACTTC.

The rearrangement joins TRBV6-6 to TRBJ1-3; D may be TRBD1 (6 bases). V lost 5 bases and J lost 0, with 11 bases in between. The CDR3 covers 15 residues. Germline-derived CDR1 and CDR2 are MNHNY and SVGAGI (reference sequence). CDR3 residues: CASSAYRVSGNTIYF. In DNA form, the CDR3 reads TGTGCCAGCAGTGCCTACAGGGTCTCTGGAAACACCATATATTTT.

V and J are TRBV7-2 and TRBJ1-1; D gene unclear. V dropped 2 bases and J dropped 4 bases, with 23 bases sitting between them. The CDR3 is 18 residues long. Germline CDR1 is SGHTA and CDR2 is FQGNSA. The CDR3 DNA is TGTGCCAGCAGCTTATTATCTGGAGGAGAGTGGGATTCCACTGAAGCTTTCTTT. It is translated as CASSLLSGGEWDSTEAFF.

The V call is TRBV19, the J call TRBJ1-2; 10 bases align to TRBD1. The CDR3 is made up of 17 amino acids. Losses at the gene ends were 0 bases for V and 6 bases for J; bases not matched to a gene: 10. Per germline, CDR1 LNHDA and CDR2 SQIVND (reference sequence). Here the CDR3 DNA reads TGTGCCAGTAGTATAGACAGGACAGGGGGAAGGAGCGATGGCTACACCTTC. It is translated as CASSIDRTGGRSDGYTF.

V and J are TRBV3-1 (or the pseudogene TRBV3-2) and TRBJ2-7; D is unresolved. V lost 4 bases to trimming and J lost 4 bases, with 11 bases between them. The germline V gene encodes CDR1 LGHDT and CDR2 YNNKEL (reference sequence). The length of the CDR3 is 13 residues. CDR3 residues: CASSPLIGYEQYF. Here the CDR3 DNA reads TGTGCCAGCAGCCCTCTCATAGGTTACGAGCAGTACTTC.

V usage is TRBV5-1 and J usage is TRBJ2-7; D may match TRBD1 or TRBD2 (5 bases each). The V gene lost 4 bases and the J gene lost 0 bases, with 23 bases spanning the gap. CDR3 length: 18 amino acids. The V gene's germline CDR1 is SGHRS and CDR2 YFSETQ. For the CDR3, the DNA is TGCGCCAGCAGCCGGGACCCCCCTAAGACAGACAGCTCCTACGAGCAGTACTTC. Protein: CASSRDPPKTDSSYEQYF.

V gene TRBV3-1 (or the pseudogene TRBV3-2) combines with J gene TRBJ1-1; possibly TRBD1 for D (5 bases). The CDR3 extends over 15 amino acids. Germline-derived CDR1 and CDR2 are LGHDT and YNNKEL (reference sequence). Trimming shortened V by 1 base and J by 4 bases, and 13 bases separated the two germline ends. CDR3 in amino acids: CASSQVPGEGTEAFF. CDR3 DNA sequence: TGTGCCAGCAGCCAAGTTCCGGGGGAAGGCACTGAAGCTTTCTTT.

This clone was seen a few times. This sequence joins TRBV4-2 and TRBJ2-5; D is unresolved. Germline-derived CDR1 and CDR2 are LGHNA and YNFKEQ. The CDR3 is 15 residues long. Trimming shortened V by 0 bases and J by 2 bases, and 10 bases separated the two germline ends. CDR3 bases: TGTGCCAGCAGCCAAGATGTCAGTGGGCAAGAGACCCAGTACTTC. Translation: CASSQDVSGQETQYF.

The chain joins TRBV7-2 to TRBJ2-7; 8 bases line up with TRBD1. V dropped 1 base and J dropped 4; count of bases not matched to a gene: 9. Germline V gene sequence: CDR1 SGHTA, CDR2 FQGNSA. The CDR3 totals 16 residues. This CDR3 reads CASSLGPGTGGYEQYF. Here the CDR3 DNA reads TGTGCCAGCAGCTTAGGACCCGGGACAGGTGGGTACGAGCAGTACTTC.

The sample holds a few counts of this clone. The chain links TRBV27 to TRBJ1-2; 9 nucleotides match TRBD1. The V gene end was trimmed by 6 bases and the J gene end by 4 bases; junction bases not matched to a gene: 9. The germline CDR1 and CDR2 sequences are MNHEY and SMNVEV (reference sequence). This CDR3 comprises 15 residues. The CDR3 reads CASRPTGGIVYGYTF. CDR3 bases: TGTGCCAGCAGACCCACAGGGGGCATTGTCTATGGCTACACCTTC.

CDR3 sequence reads: CASSGQGASFSGNTIYF. CDR3 nucleotide sequence: TGTGCCAGCAGCGGACAGGGGGCTTCATTCTCTGGAAACACCATATATTTT. The chain is built from TRBV9 and TRBJ1-3; 10 bases match TRBD1. J lost 0 bases, V lost 3 bases, and 6 bases had no gene match. CDR1 is SGDLS, CDR2 YYNGEE, per germline. CDR3 size: 17 residues. The full variable domain, its missing parts supplied by reference TRBV9 and TRBJ1-3, is DSGVTQTPKHLITATGQRVTLRCSPRSGDLSVYWYQQSLDQGLQFLIQYYNGEERAKGNILERFSAQQFPDLHSELNLSSLELGDSALYFCASSGQGASFSGNTIYFGEGSWLTVV.

This chain connects TRBV10-3 to TRBJ1-2, with D possibly being TRBD1 (6 bases). The V and J ends lost 2 bases and 4 bases respectively, with 14 bases between them. CDR1 and CDR2 from the germline V gene are ENHRY and SYGVKD. The CDR3 sequence is 15 residues long. The CDR3 region has the DNA TGTGCCATCAGTGAGAGGGGGGCACAGTCCTATGGCTACACCTTC. Protein product: CAISERGAQSYGYTF.

The chain employs TRBV6-5 and TRBJ1-5, with a possible D match to TRBD1 (5 bases). The CDR3 totals 14 residues. V was clipped by 7 bases and J by 5 bases, with 15 bases between them. CDR1 is MNHEY, CDR2 SVGAGI, per germline. CDR3 sequence (DNA): TGTGCCAGCACCCTGACAGCACTCTATCAGCCCCAGCATTTT. It encodes CASTLTALYQPQHF.

The gene calls are TRBV5-6 and TRBJ2-5; D unclear. Germline values: CDR1 SGHDT, CDR2 YYEEEE. V gave up 1 base and J gave up 5 bases, with 6 bases separating them. The CDR3 is made up of 12 amino acids. CDR3 sequence reads: CASSLYRETQYF. The CDR3 bases are TGTGCCAGCAGCTTGTACCGGGAGACCCAGTACTTC.

CDR3 in DNA: TGTGCCAGCAGCCGAGAAGTCACGGGAGAGCGGGGCTACACCTTC. As protein: CASSREVTGERGYTF. The chain combines TRBV5-4 with TRBJ1-2, with D unclear. Germline V lookup: CDR1 SGHNT, CDR2 YYREEE (reference sequence). V was shortened by 4 bases and J by 8 bases, with 21 bases between the two germline ends. CDR3 size: 15 residues.

The V and J genes are TRBV19 and TRBJ1-2; D gene unclear. Trimming stripped 1 base from V and 1 base from J, with 10 bases between. The CDR3 length is 15 residues. In germline, CDR1 is LNHDA, CDR2 SQIVND (reference sequence). The DNA for the CDR3 is TGTGCCAGTAGTATAGTGGCGACGGGTAACTATGGCTACACCTTC. Translation: CASSIVATGNYGYTF.

About this clone: The same CDR3 also results from other DNA sequences found in this sample. V is TRBV9 and J is TRBJ1-6; D gene ambiguous. Trimming removed 3 bases at V and 9 bases at J, with 7 bases between. Germline assignment: CDR1 SGDLS and CDR2 YYNGEE. The CDR3 is 12 residues long. CDR3 DNA sequence: TGTGCCAGCAGCGGGGAAGGTTCACCCCTCCACTTT. Protein product: CASSGEGSPLHF.

The chain joins TRBV7-8 to TRBJ1-5, with D possibly TRBD1 on 5 matching bases. Germline V gives CDR1 SGHVS, CDR2 FQNEAQ. Trimming took 5 bases from V and 8 from J, leaving 13 bases between them. The CDR3 loop spans 13 amino acids. The CDR3 bases are TGTGCCAGCAGCCTTCAGGGAAAGGAGCCCCAGCATTTT. Its translation is CASSLQGKEPQHF.

The chain couples TRBV7-2 to TRBJ2-3; no reliable D call. The V end lost 6 bases, the J end lost 0 bases, and 13 bases lay between the germline ends. This CDR3 is 15 amino acids long. Germline V gene lookup returns CDR1 SGHTA and CDR2 FQGNSA. As DNA, the CDR3 is TGTGCCAGCAGTTCTGACGGATCTAGCACAGATACGCAGTATTTT. Its protein product is CASSSDGSSTDTQYF.

This chain uses TRBV19 with TRBJ1-5, with D uncertain. V lost 6 bases, J lost 0 bases, and 9 bases lay in between. Germline CDR1 LNHDA, CDR2 SQIVND (reference sequence). This CDR3 region has 14 residues. DNA for the CDR3: TGTGCCAGTAGGGACCGGGGTAGCAATCAGCCCCAGCATTTT. Translating it yields CASRDRGSNQPQHF.

V and J are TRBV19 and TRBJ2-1, with 8 positions matching TRBD2. Trimming removed 9 bases from V and 9 bases from J; junction bases left unmatched: 4. Per germline, CDR1 LNHDA and CDR2 SQIVND (reference sequence). CDR3 length: 11 amino acids. As DNA, the CDR3 is TGTGCCAGCGGGAGGGGAAGTGAGCAGTTCTTC. Its translation: CASGRGSEQFF.